A selection of T cell receptor beta chains follows, all from one sample in a study of regulatory T cells in long-lasting Graves disease. TCRdb passed the multiplex PCR reads through MiXCR, listing each CDR3 protein once. Of fewer than 450,000 distinct CDR3 sequences listed, approximately 16% are singletons. Another study also made use of these data, one on T cells in Graves' hyperthyroidism and ophthalmopathy.

The material sequenced was peripheral blood mononuclear cells (PBMCs), taken at new diagnosis, from a patient treated with antithyroid drugs. The source of these receptors is a woman between 35 and 50 years old with Graves disease. Each CDR3 is given with its conserved first and last residue.

TRBJ1-5,TRBV20-1,CSASAQEFQPQHF
TRBJ1-5,TRBV30,CAWSRGEGLDQPQHF
TRBJ2-1,TRBV7-9,CASSPPTSGFGNEQFF
TRBJ2-2,TRBV2,CATKERTANTGELFF
TRBJ2-4,TRBV27,CASSLSGLAGAKDKNIQYF
TRBJ2-1,TRBV20-1,CSATKGNEQFF
TRBJ2-7,TRBV6-5,CASSYPRTGNSYEQYF
TRBJ2-2,TRBV9,CASSGGGGMRTGELFF
TRBJ1-2,TRBV7-8,CASSPSVVSHYGYTF
TRBJ2-2,TRBV5-1,CASSLVVRDGELFF
TRBJ1-4,TRBV19,CAAGTGARANEKLFF
TRBJ2-5,TRBV7-2,CASSLTGTSGRLETQYF
TRBJ2-6,TRBV7-2,CASSPEDPSIFGGAGANVLTF
TRBJ2-7,TRBV9,CASSPGQGSGYEQYF
TRBJ2-2,TRBV27,CASSLGLAGATGELFF
TRBJ1-6,TRBV11-3,CASSSSRGYPNSPLHF
TRBJ2-1,TRBV25-1,CASSEFGTYNEQFF
TRBJ2-1,TRBV27,CASSPARGGVYNEQFF
TRBJ2-7,TRBV2,CASSEGVAVSYEQYF
TRBJ2-2,TRBV24-1,CATSGGTGELFF
TRBJ2-7,TRBV28,CASSLYMEGGEQYF
TRBJ1-6,TRBV19,CAGSRDRGGPLHF
TRBJ2-1,TRBV6-1,CASSEAGGDEQFF
TRBJ2-3,TRBV28,CASSPTSGRSVGTQYF
TRBJ2-6,TRBV5-8,CASSWDRGPGANVLTF
TRBJ2-5,TRBV5-1,CASSSTEGAQETQYF
TRBJ2-4,TRBV11-2,CASSRDRGSIQYF
TRBJ2-3,TRBV3-1,CASSHPLGRGSADTQYF
TRBJ2-4,TRBV4-1,CASSQLGQAKNIQYF
TRBJ1-2,TRBV2,CASSERQGGAYGYTF
TRBJ2-7,TRBV29-1,CSVDPSGSSYEQYF